Below, 26 T cell receptor beta chains from the same sample are listed, as sequenced in a study of blood T cell repertoires in COVID-19. Using immunoSEQ multiplex PCR, the repertoire was profiled, and TCRdb retains in-frame clones only, with some absent. The data show under 200,000 clones, approximately 80% seen once. Sequenced sample: peripheral blood. The receptor set was obtained from a woman of 80 years or more with COVID-19, enrolled during active disease.

The V and J genes are TRBV2 and TRBJ2-3, with D possibly TRBD2 on 7 matching bases. Trimming left V 7 bases short and J 8 bases short, with 25 bases between. CDR1 and CDR2 (germline): SNHLY, FYNNEI. The CDR3 has 16 residues. This chain's CDR3 is CASKGVAGSKRATQYF. For the CDR3, the DNA is TGTGCCAGCAAGGGGGTAGCGGGCTCCAAGAGGGCTACGCAGTATTTT.

This sequence joins TRBV5-1 and TRBJ2-7; 8 bases are a match to TRBD2. The germline gives CDR1 SGHRS, CDR2 YFSETQ. CDR3 length: 14 residues. Trimming cost V 5 bases and J 2 bases; bases outside gene matches: 6. The CDR3 region is CASRDTSGPYEQYF. The CDR3 nucleotides read TGCGCCAGCAGGGATACTAGCGGTCCCTACGAGCAGTACTTC.

This clone is categorized as medium-sized. This sequence joins TRBV10-2 and TRBJ2-7, with 14 bases fitting TRBD2. Trimming at V came to 2 bases and at J to 2 bases, leaving 5 bases not matched to a gene. Germline V gives CDR1 WSHSY, CDR2 SAAADI. The CDR3 is 17 amino acids. This CDR3 reads CASSEGLAGGLTYEQYF. CDR3 DNA: TGCGCCAGCAGTGAGGGACTAGCGGGAGGTCTTACCTACGAGCAGTACTTC.

V usage is TRBV19 and J usage is TRBJ2-3, with D possibly TRBD1 on 5 matching bases. The CDR3 has 15 amino acids. V lost 4 bases to trimming and J lost 5 bases, with 16 bases between them. Germline V CDR1 and CDR2: LNHDA, SQIVND (reference sequence). This chain's CDR3 is CASSTMSRTGDTQYF. CDR3 coding DNA: TGTGCCAGTAGTACCATGAGCCGTACAGGAGATACGCAGTATTTT.

This clone was seen a few times. The rearrangement links TRBV14 to TRBJ1-1; D remains ambiguous. The CDR3 is 13 amino acids. Between the trimmed V and J ends, which lost 1 base and 6 bases, there was a span of 9 bases. CDR1 and CDR2 (germline): SGHDN, FVKESK. CDR3 sequence: CASSQGAASEAFF. CDR3 nucleotide sequence: TGTGCCAGCAGCCAAGGGGCCGCATCTGAAGCTTTCTTT.

The chain employs TRBV29-1 and TRBJ2-3; 7 bases agree with TRBD2. Germline assignment: CDR1 SQVTM and CDR2 ANQGSEA. The junction had 12 bases not matched to a gene; V was cut back by 5 bases and J by 4 bases. This CDR3 has 15 residues. The CDR3, as DNA: TGCAGCGTTTCCACCGGGACTACGGGCGCAGATACGCAGTATTTT. It codes for CSVSTGTTGADTQYF.

This chain links TRBV6-1 with TRBJ2-7; the D gene is possibly TRBD2 (5 bases). V was trimmed by 0 bases and J by 5 bases, leaving 23 bases between them. There are 18 residues in the CDR3. Germline V gene data show CDR1 as MNHNS and CDR2 as SASEGT. The DNA for the CDR3 is TGTGCCAGCAGTGAAGCGATGTCGGGATCTTGGGTTACCCACGAGCAGTACTTC. Translated: CASSEAMSGSWVTHEQYF.

The CDR3 DNA sequence: TGTGCCAGTAGTAGGAGCGGGGACTCCTACGAGCAGTACTTC. This encodes CASSRSGDSYEQYF. This chain links TRBV19 with TRBJ2-7; 7 bases are shared with TRBD2. The CDR3 is 14 residues long. Trimming cost V 4 bases and J 0 bases; bases outside gene matches: 3. The germline V gene encodes CDR1 LNHDA and CDR2 SQIVND (reference sequence).

J is TRBJ1-2 and V is TRBV5-4, with D possibly matching TRBD1 (5 bases). The CDR3 contains 15 residues. V dropped 4 bases and J dropped 6 bases, with 19 bases sitting between them. The germline gives CDR1 SGHNT, CDR2 YYREEE (reference sequence). The CDR3 region has the DNA TGTGCCAGCAGCCCACCAGCTGGGGGGGAGAATGGCTACACCTTC. This sequence encodes CASSPPAGGENGYTF.

J is TRBJ2-2 and V is TRBV7-9; a weak D match, TRBD2 (5 bases). The germline gives CDR1 SEHNR, CDR2 FQNEAQ (reference sequence). CDR3 length: 15 amino acids. V lost 5 bases and J lost 1, with 11 bases in between. The CDR3 DNA reads TGTGCCAGCAGCCCGAGCGGTATGAACACCGGGGAGCTGTTTTTT. It codes for CASSPSGMNTGELFF.

The V gene is TRBV6-2 or TRBV6-3, the J gene TRBJ2-3; no clear D. V lost 5 bases and J lost 1, with 7 bases in between. Looked up from germline, CDR1 is MNHEY and CDR2 is SVGEGT. The CDR3 is made up of 13 amino acids. CDR3 nucleotide sequence: TGTGCCAGCAGTATAGTCGGCACAGATACGCAGTATTTT. The encoded protein is CASSIVGTDTQYF.

The chain couples TRBV9 to TRBJ2-2; D is unresolved. From germline, CDR1 is SGDLS and CDR2 YYNGEE. Trimming left V 0 bases short and J 1 base short, with 4 bases between. This CDR3 region has 14 residues. In DNA form, the CDR3 reads TGTGCCAGCAGCGTAGTAATGAACACCGGGGAGCTGTTTTTT. Translated: CASSVVMNTGELFF.

The V gene is TRBV24-1, the J gene TRBJ2-4, with D possibly TRBD1 on 5 matching bases. The CDR3 has 14 amino acids. Germline assignment: CDR1 KGHDR and CDR2 SFDVKD. Trimming cost V 3 bases and J 9 bases, with 14 bases left between them. The CDR3 DNA reads as TGTGCCACCAGTGATCCAGGGAAGGGTGGCATTCAGTACTTC. It encodes CATSDPGKGGIQYF.

The rearrangement links TRBV24-1 to TRBJ2-2, with 8 bases that match TRBD1. The germline V gene encodes CDR1 KGHDR and CDR2 SFDVKD. The length of the CDR3 is 14 residues. J lost 8 bases, V lost 7 bases, and 8 bases had no gene match. DNA for the CDR3: TGTGCCACCAGGTTGACAGGGGCGACGGGGGAGCTGTTTTTT. Residues: CATRLTGATGELFF.

CDR3 bases: TGTGCCATCAGTGAGTCGACCGGGGGAGTCACAGATACGCAGTATTTT. Encoded protein: CAISESTGGVTDTQYF. V usage is TRBV10-3 and J usage is TRBJ2-3, with D possibly being TRBD2 (6 bases). The CDR3 spans 16 residues. Germline loops: CDR1 ENHRY, CDR2 SYGVKD. The V and J ends lost 0 bases and 2 bases respectively, with 12 bases between them.

The chain combines TRBV28 with TRBJ1-5, with 8 bases identical to TRBD1. With 5 bases clipped from V and 1 base from J, the junction kept 16 bases outside the gene matches. The CDR3 consists of 19 residues. Germline V lookup: CDR1 MDHEN, CDR2 SYDVKM. CDR3 nucleotides: TGTGCCAGCAGTACGAAGGTTACAGGGGGGCCCGGGAGCAATCAGCCCCAGCATTTT. Amino acids: CASSTKVTGGPGSNQPQHF.

This clone has a handful of counts. This sequence joins TRBV9 and TRBJ1-6; 7 bases are shared with TRBD1. The CDR3 spans 17 residues. The J segment lost 3 bases and the V segment lost 1 base, leaving 7 bases of the junction unmatched. Germline V gene data show CDR1 as SGDLS and CDR2 as YYNGEE. CDR3: CASSVSPDRVYNSPLHF. CDR3 coding DNA: TGTGCCAGCAGCGTAAGCCCCGACAGGGTCTATAATTCACCCCTCCACTTT.

The chain couples TRBV19 to TRBJ2-3, with no clear D. The CDR3 length is 13 residues. The germline V gene has CDR1 LNHDA and CDR2 SQIVND (reference sequence). The V gene lost 7 bases and the J gene lost 2 bases, with 10 bases spanning the gap. The chain's CDR3 is CASTPGSTDTQYF. The CDR3 DNA sequence: TGTGCCAGTACGCCAGGTTCCACAGATACGCAGTATTTT.

The DNA for the CDR3 is TGTGCCAGCAGCGAATTGGACAGGGACTCCTACGAGCAGTACTTC. Its translation is CASSELDRDSYEQYF. V usage is TRBV2 and J usage is TRBJ2-7, with TRBD1 matching 8 bases. The germline gives CDR1 SNHLY, CDR2 FYNNEI. The CDR3 is made up of 15 amino acids. Unmatched junction bases numbered 7, after V lost 6 bases and J lost 0 bases.

The chain employs TRBV5-1 and TRBJ2-2, with D tentatively TRBD1 (6 bases). Trimming removed 1 base from V and 7 bases from J, with 14 bases in between. Germline V lookup: CDR1 SGHRS, CDR2 YFSETQ. The CDR3 loop spans 15 amino acids. In DNA form, the CDR3 reads TGCGCCAGCAGCTTGACAGGGAATGTTATCGGGGAGCTGTTTTTT. Translating gives CASSLTGNVIGELFF.

The chain couples TRBV28 to TRBJ1-2; D is undetermined. The CDR3 consists of 16 residues. Trimming took 5 bases from V and 4 from J, leaving 20 bases between them. Germline CDR1 reads MDHEN; CDR2 reads SYDVKM. DNA of the CDR3: TGTGCCAGCAGTACTCCTAGGACTCCGACAAGCTATGGCTACACCTTC. Amino acids: CASSTPRTPTSYGYTF.

The chain joins TRBV3-1 (or the pseudogene TRBV3-2) to TRBJ1-6; TRBD1 might be the D (6 bases). The CDR3 runs 14 residues. Germline values: CDR1 LGHDT, CDR2 YNNKEL (reference sequence). The V and J ends lost 2 bases and 7 bases respectively, with 9 bases between them. CDR3 in DNA: TGTGCCAGCAGCCAAAAACAGGGAAATTCACCCCTCCACTTT. Residues: CASSQKQGNSPLHF.

The chain carries TRBV15 and TRBJ2-1; TRBD1 matches at 11 bases. The CDR3 extends over 18 amino acids. V was clipped by 0 bases and J by 5 bases; unmatched bases: 9. Germline CDR1 LNHNV, CDR2 YYDKDF (reference sequence). The DNA of the CDR3 is TGTGCCACCAGCAGAGATAACCCCGGACAGGGGGCCAACAATGAGCAGTTCTTC. Its protein product is CATSRDNPGQGANNEQFF.

The chain combines TRBV7-3 with TRBJ1-2, with D tentatively TRBD1 (6 bases). The V gene's germline CDR1 is SGHTA and CDR2 FQGTGA. The V and J ends lost 5 bases and 5 bases respectively, with 9 bases between them. This CDR3 comprises 12 residues. The CDR3 region has the DNA TGTGCCAGCAGCATGGACAGTTATGGCTACACCTTC. It yields the protein CASSMDSYGYTF.

This clone turned up a few times. The V gene is TRBV3-1 (or the pseudogene TRBV3-2), the J gene TRBJ1-1; maybe TRBD1 (5 bases). Germline assignment: CDR1 LGHDT and CDR2 YNNKEL (reference sequence). This CDR3 has 16 residues. V was cut by 6 bases and J by 1 base, with 18 bases left in between. The CDR3 sequence: CASRSDGGGPNTEAFF. CDR3 DNA sequence: TGTGCCAGCAGAAGCGACGGGGGGGGACCGAACACTGAAGCTTTCTTT.

The V call is TRBV10-2, the J call TRBJ2-1; TRBD2 is a possible D gene (5 bases). Germline CDR1 and CDR2: WSHSY and SAAADI. Trimming cost V 10 bases and J 9 bases, with 22 bases left between them. This CDR3 comprises 14 residues. The chain's CDR3 is CAIRTEGYAGEQFF. DNA of the CDR3: TGCGCCATCAGAACAGAGGGTTATGCTGGTGAGCAGTTCTTC.